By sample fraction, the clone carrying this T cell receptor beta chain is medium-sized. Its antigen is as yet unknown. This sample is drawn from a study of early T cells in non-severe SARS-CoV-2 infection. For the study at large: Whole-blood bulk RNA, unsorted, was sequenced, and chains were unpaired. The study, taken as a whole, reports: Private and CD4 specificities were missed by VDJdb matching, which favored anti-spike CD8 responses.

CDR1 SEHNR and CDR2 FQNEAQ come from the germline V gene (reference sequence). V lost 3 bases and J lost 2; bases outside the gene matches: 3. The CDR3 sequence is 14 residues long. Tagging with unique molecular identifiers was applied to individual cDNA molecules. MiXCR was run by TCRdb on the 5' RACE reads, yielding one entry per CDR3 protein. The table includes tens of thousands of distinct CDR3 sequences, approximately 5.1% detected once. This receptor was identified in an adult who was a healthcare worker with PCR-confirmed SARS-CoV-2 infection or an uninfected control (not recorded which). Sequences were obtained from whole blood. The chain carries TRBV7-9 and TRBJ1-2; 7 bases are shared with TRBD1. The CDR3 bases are TGTGCCAGCAGCTTCGACAGGGCCAACTATGGCTACACCTTC. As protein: CASSFDRANYGYTF.